A selection of T cell receptor beta chains follows, all from one sample in a study of lymphopenia after photon versus proton radiotherapy. The table came from immunoSEQ multiplex PCR; TCRdb's copy has only in-frame clones and leaves some out. In the table there are about 58,000 clones, around 85% of which are singletons. Here the sequenced sample was peripheral blood, taken from a patient treated with proton-based radiotherapy. The receptors stem from a man in his sixties with pancreatic cancer. CDR3s include the opening cysteine and the closing phenylalanine or tryptophan. Fields, in order: J gene, D gene, clone size, V gene, CDR3 protein, CDR3 DNA. D genes are given only for firm matches. Clone size is not always given. Where it is, it says once, few, many or a class for expanded clones.

>TRBJ2-3|TRBD2|NA|TRBV5-1
CASSLDGTSALAQYF
TGCGCCAGCAGCTTGGATGGGACTAGCGCCCTTGCGCAGTATTTT
>TRBJ2-7|NA|NA|TRBV11-3
CASSSGHGYEQYF
TGTGCCAGCAGCTCGGGACACGGATACGAGCAGTACTTC
>TRBJ2-1|NA|NA|TRBV6-1
CASSNGRYEQFF
TGTGCCAGCAGTAACGGTCGGTACGAGCAGTTCTTC
>TRBJ2-2|NA|NA|TRBV5-1
CASRLAGNTGELFF
TGCGCCAGCAGACTAGCAGGGAACACCGGGGAGCTGTTTTTT
>TRBJ1-1|NA|NA|TRBV2
CASSAYGGATEAFF
TGTGCCAGCAGTGCGTATGGGGGGGCAACTGAAGCTTTCTTT
>TRBJ2-7|NA|NA|TRBV5-4
CASSLAGTYEQYF
TGTGCCAGCAGCTTGGCAGGGACCTACGAGCAGTACTTC
>TRBJ2-7|TRBD2|NA|TRBV11-2
CASSFIGSGTSSEQYF
TGTGCCAGCAGCTTCATAGGATCCGGGACTAGCAGCGAGCAGTACTTC
>TRBJ2-1|NA|NA|TRBV7-8
CASSPRRLRSYNEQFF
TGTGCCAGCAGCCCCCGGCGGTTAAGGTCCTACAATGAGCAGTTCTTC
>TRBJ2-5|NA|NA|TRBV9
CASSVLVGETQYF
TGTGCCAGCAGCGTACTAGTGGGGGAGACCCAGTACTTC
>TRBJ1-2|NA|NA|TRBV29-1
CSVAGVGYTF
TGCAGCGTCGCCGGGGTTGGCTACACCTTC
>TRBJ2-3|NA|few|TRBV7-2
CASSFPQSTDTQYF
TGTGCCAGCAGCTTTCCCCAGAGCACAGATACGCAGTATTTT
>TRBJ2-2|TRBD1|NA|TRBV19
CASSMTGGTGELFF
TGTGCCAGTAGTATGACAGGGGGCACCGGGGAGCTGTTTTTT
>TRBJ2-5|NA|NA|TRBV6-1
CASSERTPQGTQYF
TGTGCCAGCAGTGAACGGACACCTCAAGGGACCCAGTACTTC
>TRBJ2-7|NA|NA|TRBV5-5
CASSLATRVRSYEQYF
TGTGCCAGCAGCTTGGCAACCAGGGTGAGGTCCTACGAGCAGTACTTC
>TRBJ2-1|NA|NA|TRBV11-2
CASSISTSSYNEQFF
TGTGCCAGCAGCATTTCGACTAGCTCCTACAATGAGCAGTTCTTC
>TRBJ2-7|NA|NA|TRBV5-5
CASSLARFTYEQYF
TGTGCCAGCAGCTTGGCAAGGTTTACCTACGAGCAGTACTTC